These 26 T cell receptor beta chains came from one sample sequenced in a study of neurological immune-mediated disorders. TCRdb reprocessed the 5' RACE reads via MiXCR and lists one record per CDR3 protein. Of 47,000 or so distinct CDR3 sequences detected, over 8% appear once; the ten largest clones hold approximately 1.5%. As for time point: longitudinal time-point 1 (baseline). Sequencing was performed on PBMCs. All receptors come from a woman in her thirties or forties in good health.

There are many counts of this clonotype. The genes are TRBV20-1 and TRBJ2-7, with TRBD2 identical over 8 bases. The CDR3 is 17 residues long. Germline CDR1 DFQATT, CDR2 SNEGSKA (reference sequence). Trimming cost V 1 base and J 4 bases; bases outside gene matches: 15. The CDR3 spells CSARGPPGAGAIYEQYF. CDR3 bases: TGCAGTGCTAGAGGCCCCCCTGGAGCGGGGGCCATATACGAGCAGTACTTC.

This chain connects TRBV18 to TRBJ1-1; D may be TRBD1 (5 bases). The germline V gene encodes CDR1 KGHSH and CDR2 LQKENI. Trimming took 2 bases from V and 4 from J, leaving 11 bases between them. The CDR3 runs 14 residues. DNA for the CDR3: TGTGCCAGCTCACCAAGGGACGGGTCCACTGAAGCTTTCTTT. It encodes CASSPRDGSTEAFF.

This clonotype was recorded many times. V is TRBV29-1 and J is TRBJ2-1; D possibly corresponds to TRBD2 (6 bases). Germline V CDR1 and CDR2: SQVTM, ANQGSEA. V was cut by 1 base and J by 6 bases, with 13 bases left in between. The CDR3 is 14 amino acids. The CDR3 coding sequence is TGCAGCGTTGAAGGTTGGAGGGCCTCCAATGAGCAGTTCTTC. As protein: CSVEGWRASNEQFF.

This clonotype came up many times. The J gene is TRBJ1-1, the V gene TRBV6-5, with D possibly being TRBD1 (5 bases). This CDR3 comprises 14 residues. V lost 2 bases and J 5 bases, leaving 12 bases between the germline ends. Germline CDR1 reads MNHEY; CDR2 reads SVGAGI. The CDR3 is CASSYGGSRTEAFF. CDR3 in DNA: TGTGCCAGCAGTTACGGGGGGTCTAGGACTGAAGCTTTCTTT.

This clonotype was recorded at least ten times. This rearrangement joins TRBV7-2 to TRBJ2-3; D is possibly TRBD2 (5 bases). V dropped 2 bases and J dropped 2 bases, with 17 bases sitting between them. The germline gives CDR1 SGHTA, CDR2 FQGNSA. The CDR3 spans 17 residues. For the CDR3, the DNA is TGTGCCAGCAGCTTATTTAAGCGGCAGTTATACACAGATACGCAGTATTTT. Its translation is CASSLFKRQLYTDTQYF.

As to this clonotype: Germline and junction disagree at one end, which may indicate a read error. The V and J genes are TRBV20-1 and TRBJ1-1; TRBD1 is a possible D gene (5 bases). Germline CDR1 is DFQATT and CDR2 is SNEGSKA (reference sequence). There are 16 residues in the CDR3. CDR3: CSASHILRTGGTEAFF. CDR3 sequence (DNA): TGTAGTGCTAGTCATATCCTCCGGACCGGGGGCACTGAAGCTTTCTTT.

This clonotype was counted ten times or more. This chain joins TRBV5-1 and TRBJ1-6; D ambiguous. The ends were cut back, 2 bases at V and 9 bases at J, with 9 bases in the middle. Germline loops: CDR1 SGHRS, CDR2 YFSETQ. The CDR3 consists of 13 residues. CDR3 sequence (DNA): TGCGCCAGCAGCTTATATAGCCTTTCACCCCTCCACTTT. It translates to CASSLYSLSPLHF.

This clonotype was detected many times. The chain uses TRBV6-5 and TRBJ2-1; 14 nucleotides align to TRBD2. After removal of 5 bases from V and 6 bases from J, the junction contained 15 bases not matched to a gene. Germline values: CDR1 MNHEY, CDR2 SVGAGI. The CDR3 sequence is 19 residues long. This CDR3 reads CASSQYRMTSGGASNEQFF. The CDR3 DNA reads TGTGCCAGCAGTCAATACCGCATGACTAGCGGGGGGGCAAGCAATGAGCAGTTCTTC.

This clonotype has at least ten counts. The rearrangement uses TRBV12-3 or TRBV12-4 and TRBJ2-1; D uncertain. The CDR3 has 12 residues. V lost 2 bases, J lost 8 bases, and 7 bases lay in between. The CDR3 region has the DNA TGTGCCAGCAGTTTATATTACTATGAGCAGTTCTTC. Amino acids: CASSLYYYEQFF.

This clonotype appeared many times. The chain combines TRBV4-2 with TRBJ1-2; a weak D match, TRBD1 (5 bases). Germline V gene data show CDR1 as LGHNA and CDR2 as YNFKEQ. The CDR3 totals 13 residues. The V end was cut by 0 bases, the J end by 6 bases, with 8 bases between. CDR3 loop: CASSQDRGNGYTF. The CDR3 DNA sequence: TGTGCCAGCAGCCAAGATAGGGGTAATGGCTACACCTTC.

In its sample, this clonotype was seen many times. The chain employs TRBV15 and TRBJ1-1; D is ambiguous. CDR3 length: 12 residues. Trimming stripped 5 bases from V and 7 bases from J, with 11 bases between. Germline CDR1 and CDR2: LNHNV and YYDKDF (reference sequence). CDR3 protein: CATSRMEDEAFF. The CDR3 coding sequence is TGTGCCACCAGCCGGATGGAAGATGAAGCTTTCTTT.

This clonotype appeared many times. This rearrangement joins TRBV4-3 to TRBJ2-3; no firm D call. The CDR3 totals 15 residues. CDR1 LGHNA and CDR2 YSLEER come from the germline V gene. The V gene lost 8 bases and the J gene lost 0 bases, with 15 bases spanning the gap. The chain's CDR3 is CASAFRADSTDTQYF. CDR3 DNA sequence: TGCGCCAGCGCGTTTCGGGCGGATAGCACAGATACGCAGTATTTT.

This clonotype was counted ten times or more. J is TRBJ2-5 and V is TRBV9; TRBD2 agrees at 9 bases. This CDR3 has 14 residues. V lost 6 bases, J lost 4 bases, and 7 bases stayed unmatched. From germline, CDR1 is SGDLS and CDR2 YYNGEE. DNA for the CDR3: TGTGCCAGCAATAGCGGGAGTTCGGCAGAGACCCAGTACTTC. Protein: CASNSGSSAETQYF.

This clonotype was picked up many times. The V gene is TRBV20-1, the J gene TRBJ2-7; 8 bases fit TRBD2. CDR3 length: 15 amino acids. Unmatched junction bases numbered 13, after V lost 6 bases and J lost 3 bases. Per germline, CDR1 DFQATT and CDR2 SNEGSKA (reference sequence). This CDR3 is CSAVRGAGGSYEQYF. In nucleotides, the CDR3 is TGCAGTGCCGTCCGTGGCGCGGGAGGAAGCTACGAGCAGTACTTC.

The table lists this clonotype with many counts. The V gene is TRBV20-1, the J gene TRBJ2-7; 7 positions match TRBD1. Germline CDR1 reads DFQATT; CDR2 reads SNEGSKA (reference sequence). There are 18 residues in the CDR3. With V trimmed by 2 bases and J by 0 bases, 16 bases remained unmatched. CDR3 bases: TGCAGTGCTAGACTATTTTTCGGCGACCGGGACAGCTCCTACGAGCAGTACTTC. Its translation is CSARLFFGDRDSSYEQYF.

This clonotype was observed many times. The chain links TRBV4-1 to TRBJ1-2, with D unresolved. Germline loops: CDR1 MGHRA, CDR2 YSYEKL. Trimming took 2 bases from V and 8 from J, leaving 12 bases between them. This CDR3 is built from 13 residues. The CDR3 loop is CASSQLLYWGYTF. The CDR3 DNA reads TGCGCCAGCAGCCAACTTCTGTATTGGGGCTACACCTTC.

This clonotype was seen repeatedly, ten times or more. The chain employs TRBV3-1 and TRBJ1-2; TRBD1 matches 11 bases. Germline CDR1 is LGHDT and CDR2 is YNNKEL (reference sequence). This CDR3 contains 14 residues. V lost 4 bases to trimming and J lost 8 bases; unmatched junction nucleotides: 6. The CDR3 spells CASSRGQGAYGYTF. CDR3 bases: TGTGCCAGCAGCCGCGGACAGGGGGCATACGGCTACACCTTC.

This clonotype was observed many times. The rearrangement links TRBV12-3 or TRBV12-4 to TRBJ2-1; D tentatively fits TRBD1 or TRBD2 (5 bases each). V lost 7 bases to trimming and J lost 4 bases, with 17 bases between them. The length of the CDR3 is 15 residues. CDR3 in amino acids: CASNPWGSSYNEQFF. The CDR3 bases are TGTGCCAGCAACCCATGGGGGTCGTCTTACAATGAGCAGTTCTTC.

This clonotype was seen repeatedly, ten times or more. The rearrangement uses TRBV5-1 and TRBJ1-2, with 12 bases lining up with TRBD1. Losses at the gene ends were 4 bases for V and 7 bases for J; bases not matched to a gene: 8. This CDR3 region has 15 residues. CDR1 is SGHRS, CDR2 YFSETQ, per germline. The CDR3 nucleotides read TGCGCCAGCAGCCCCGGGACAGGGGGCGTTGGTGGCTACACCTTC. It encodes CASSPGTGGVGGYTF.

This clonotype was recorded many times. This rearrangement joins TRBV7-2 to TRBJ2-3; no clear D gene. V lost 5 bases and J 4 bases, leaving 7 bases between the germline ends. The V gene's germline CDR1 is SGHTA and CDR2 FQGNSA. The CDR3 is 12 residues long. The DNA of the CDR3 is TGTGCCAGCAGCCAATATTCAGATACGCAGTATTTT. It translates to CASSQYSDTQYF.

This clonotype appeared a few times. The rearrangement joins TRBV6-1 to TRBJ2-3; 7 bases map to TRBD1. The CDR3 contains 17 residues. Unmatched junction bases numbered 6, after V lost 0 bases and J lost 0 bases. Looked up from germline, CDR1 is MNHNS and CDR2 is SASEGT. CDR3 protein: CASSEALGQFSTDTQYF. The CDR3, as DNA: TGTGCCAGCAGTGAAGCGCTGGGACAGTTTAGCACAGATACGCAGTATTTT.

This clonotype came up many times. The V call is TRBV4-1, the J call TRBJ2-3; possible D gene TRBD1, 6 bases. Trimming took 8 bases from V and 3 from J, leaving 12 bases between them. Per germline, CDR1 MGHRA and CDR2 YSYEKL. The CDR3 is 13 residues long. CDR3 coding DNA: TGCGCCAGCGCTACCGGGACAACAGATACGCAGTATTTT. Translating it yields CASATGTTDTQYF.

This clonotype has a count of ten or more. V gene TRBV25-1 combines with J gene TRBJ1-2; TRBD1 might be the D (5 bases). The CDR3 has 13 residues. In germline, CDR1 is MGHDK, CDR2 SYGVNS. V lost 5 bases, J lost 11 bases, and 18 bases lay in between. The CDR3 loop reads CASSTDSSLPYTF. As DNA, the CDR3 is TGTGCCAGCAGTACAGACAGCTCCCTACCTTACACCTTC.

There are many counts of this clonotype. The rearrangement links TRBV9 to TRBJ2-6; TRBD1 might be the D (6 bases). The V gene's germline CDR1 is SGDLS and CDR2 YYNGEE. V lost 2 bases, J lost 3 bases, and 15 bases lay in between. The CDR3 consists of 17 residues. CDR3 DNA: TGTGCCAGCAGCGTCAACAGGGAAGGAATTGGGGCCAACGTCCTGACTTTC. This codes for CASSVNREGIGANVLTF.

This clonotype was seen many times. The CDR3 region has the DNA TGCGCCAGCAGCTTGGGGACAGGGGCGAATGGCTACACCTTC. The encoded protein is CASSLGTGANGYTF. This rearrangement joins TRBV5-1 to TRBJ1-2, with TRBD1 matching 9 bases. The germline gives CDR1 SGHRS, CDR2 YFSETQ. The CDR3 has 14 residues. V shed 0 bases and J 6 bases; nucleotides not matched to a gene: 3.

This clonotype has at least ten counts. The DNA for the CDR3 is TGTGCCAGCAGTCCCTGGGACTACAATGAGCAGTTCTTC. Translation: CASSPWDYNEQFF. V is TRBV12-3 or TRBV12-4 and J is TRBJ2-1, with D hard to call. V shed 5 bases and J shed 3 bases, with 8 bases lying between them. The CDR3 totals 13 residues.